These 23 T cell receptor beta chains were sequenced from one sample in a study of vaccination effects on CD4 cells after COVID-19. Ahead of sequencing, the ViraFEST assay grew antigen-specific CD4+ T cells using viral peptide pools. Cells that had been cultured for approximately eleven days were the source of isolated CD4+ T cells. Documented for the person is a PCR-confirmed SARS-CoV-2 infection occurring between March and December 2020. Assay: immunoSEQ multiplex PCR; the TCRdb copy retains only in-frame clones and omits some. Here the sample spans tens of thousands of clones, roughly two thirds being singletons. Their antigens remain unidentified. The sample in question was CD4+ T cells from PBMCs cultured with HIV peptides, obtained before COVID-19 vaccination. Regarding subset: HIV-1 Nef peptide pool negative control/reference culture. All receptors derive from a human donor who had a prior SARS-CoV-2 infection.

The chain has TRBV28 and TRBJ1-5; a weak D match, TRBD1 (5 bases). CDR1 and CDR2 from the germline V gene are MDHEN and SYDVKM. This CDR3 contains 12 residues. The ends were cut back, 5 bases at V and 7 bases at J, with 9 bases in the middle. CDR3 sequence (DNA): TGTGCCAGCAGTGGAGAGGGGCAGCCCCAGCATTTT. Its protein is CASSGEGQPQHF.

This clone has only a few counts. The genes are TRBV12-3 or TRBV12-4 and TRBJ1-2; D gene unclear. The CDR3 has 13 residues. V was clipped by 1 base and J by 6 bases, with 9 bases between them. CDR3 in amino acids: CASSLVPGDGYTF. In DNA form, the CDR3 reads TGTGCCAGCAGTTTAGTCCCCGGGGATGGCTACACCTTC.

This clone was detected a few times. This rearrangement joins TRBV7-9 to TRBJ1-1, with no clear D. V was trimmed by 1 base and J by 6 bases, leaving 9 bases between them. The CDR3 has 13 residues. In germline, CDR1 is SEHNR, CDR2 FQNEAQ (reference sequence). CDR3 DNA sequence: TGTGCCAGCAGCTTAGTACCCGGAGCTGAAGCTTTCTTT. The encoded protein is CASSLVPGAEAFF. The full variable domain, rest sourced from reference TRBV7-9 and TRBJ1-1, is DTGVSQNPRHKITKRGQNVTFRCDPISEHNRLYWYRQTLGQGPEFLTYFQNEAQLEKSRLLSDRFSAERPKGSFSTLEIQRTEQGDSAMYLCASSLVPGAEAFFGQGTRLTVV.

This sequence joins TRBV7-3 and TRBJ1-2; 10 bases fit TRBD1. The V and J ends lost 5 bases and 8 bases, in that order; junction bases with no gene match: 8. This CDR3 has 14 amino acids. Germline lookup yields CDR1 SGHTA and CDR2 FQGTGA. Here the CDR3 reads CASSTTGQGHGYTF. The DNA for the CDR3 is TGTGCCAGCAGCACAACGGGACAGGGGCACGGCTACACCTTC.

This chain links TRBV25-1 with TRBJ2-3; the D gene is possibly TRBD2 (6 bases). V shed 3 bases and J shed 2 bases, with 15 bases lying between them. Germline V gene data show CDR1 as MGHDK and CDR2 as SYGVNS. The length of the CDR3 is 16 residues. The CDR3 DNA sequence: TGTGCCAGCAGTGATATAGGACGGGGGTACACAGATACGCAGTATTTT. This translates into CASSDIGRGYTDTQYF. The complete variable domain, with remaining parts taken from reference TRBV25-1 and TRBJ2-3, reads EADIYQTPRYLVIGTGKKITLECSQTMGHDKMYWYQQDPGMELHLIHYSYGVNSTEKGDLSSESTVSRIRTEHFPLTLESARPSHTSQYLCASSDIGRGYTDTQYFGPGTRLTVL.

The gene calls are TRBV2 and TRBJ2-5; D is perhaps TRBD1 or TRBD2 (6 bases each). Germline values: CDR1 SNHLY, CDR2 FYNNEI. The CDR3 covers 15 residues. V was trimmed by 4 bases and J by 4 bases, leaving 16 bases between them. The DNA for the CDR3 is TGTGCCAGCAGTGGTTTCGATGGGGGGCGAGAGACCCAGTACTTC. Translation: CASSGFDGGRETQYF. The whole variable domain, filled in from reference TRBV2 and TRBJ2-5, reads EPEVTQTPSHQVTQMGQEVILRCVPISNHLYFYWYRQILGQKVEFLVSFYNNEISEKSEIFDDQFSVERPDGSNFTLKIRSTKLEDSAMYFCASSGFDGGRETQYFGPGTRLLVL.

The chain employs TRBV7-9 and TRBJ1-2; tentative D call: TRBD1 (5 bases). Deletions cut 1 base from V and 7 bases from J, with 10 bases between. Germline CDR1 is SEHNR and CDR2 is FQNEAQ (reference sequence). The CDR3 is 13 residues long. CDR3 residues: CASSLGGVGGYTF. CDR3 nucleotide sequence: TGTGCCAGCAGCTTAGGAGGGGTAGGTGGCTACACCTTC.

V and J are TRBV11-3 and TRBJ2-3; D call uncertain. V was shortened by 5 bases and J by 0 bases, with 9 bases between the two germline ends. Germline CDR1 SGHNT, CDR2 YENEEA. This CDR3 comprises 14 residues. The CDR3 bases are TGTGCCAGCAGCCCCCGTTCTAGCACAGATACGCAGTATTTT. As protein: CASSPRSSTDTQYF.

The table lists this clone with a few counts. The gene calls are TRBV7-2 and TRBJ1-1; tentative D call: TRBD1 (5 bases). Trimming left V 4 bases short and J 10 bases short, with 13 bases between. The CDR3 contains 12 residues. From germline, CDR1 is SGHTA and CDR2 FQGNSA. The CDR3 DNA sequence: TGTGCCAGCAGCTCCTCAGGGACCATAGCTTTCTTT. The encoded protein is CASSSSGTIAFF.

The chain joins TRBV5-1 to TRBJ1-2; D is ambiguous. This CDR3 comprises 17 residues. The germline V gene encodes CDR1 SGHRS and CDR2 YFSETQ. V was shortened by 0 bases and J by 5 bases, with 20 bases between the two germline ends. CDR3 coding DNA: TGCGCCAGCAGCTTGGGCTCCCGCGGCACACTCCAGTATGGCTACACCTTC. Its translation: CASSLGSRGTLQYGYTF.

The V call is TRBV5-8, the J call TRBJ1-5; 8 nucleotides match TRBD1. The junction had 5 bases not matched to a gene; V was cut back by 4 bases and J by 5 bases. The V gene's germline CDR1 is SGHTS and CDR2 YDEGEE. CDR3 length equals 14 residues. CDR3 sequence: CASSDGQGDQPQHF. DNA for the CDR3: TGTGCCAGCAGCGATGGACAGGGTGATCAGCCCCAGCATTTT.

The chain couples TRBV11-3 to TRBJ1-2; D remains unclear. The germline V gene has CDR1 SGHNT and CDR2 YENEEA. The CDR3 runs 15 residues. Trimming took 4 bases from V and 4 from J, leaving 16 bases between them. CDR3 sequence reads: CASSSWTDSTYGYTF. The DNA of the CDR3 is TGTGCCAGCAGCTCGTGGACGGATTCTACCTATGGCTACACCTTC.

V is TRBV30 and J is TRBJ1-2; maybe TRBD1 (5 bases). CDR3 length: 13 residues. Germline CDR1 reads GTSNPN; CDR2 reads SVGIG (reference sequence). Trimming removed 2 bases from V and 7 bases from J, with 14 bases in between. CDR3 nucleotide sequence: TGTGCCTGGAGTCCCTCGGGGAGGGGTGGCTACACCTTC. Translating gives CAWSPSGRGGYTF. Filled out from reference TRBV30 and TRBJ1-2, the complete variable domain reads SQTIHQWPATLVQPVGSPLSLECTVEGTSNPNLYWYRQAAGRGLQLLFYSVGIGQISSEVPQNLSASRPQDRQFILSSKKLLLSDSGFYLCAWSPSGRGGYTFGSGTRLTVV.

The V gene is TRBV18, the J gene TRBJ2-2, with TRBD2 matching 7 bases. The germline CDR1 and CDR2 sequences are KGHSH and LQKENI. The CDR3 has 16 amino acids. The V segment lost 3 bases and the J segment 3 bases; nucleotides outside the gene matches: 7. In DNA, the CDR3 is TGTGCCAGCTCACCGGACCGGGACTACTACACCGGGGAGCTGTTTTTT. It translates to CASSPDRDYYTGELFF.

The rearrangement joins TRBV30 to TRBJ1-1; D gene uncertain. Trimming left V 3 bases short and J 8 bases short, with 10 bases between. The CDR3 is made up of 11 amino acids. Per germline, CDR1 GTSNPN and CDR2 SVGIG (reference sequence). The CDR3 spells CAWRSNREAFF. The CDR3 DNA reads as TGTGCCTGGAGATCCAACAGAGAAGCTTTCTTT.

This chain links TRBV11-2 with TRBJ1-3; D is possibly TRBD1 (5 bases). V dropped 2 bases and J dropped 4 bases, with 18 bases sitting between them. CDR3 length: 17 amino acids. CDR1 SGHAT and CDR2 FQNNGV come from the germline V gene. The CDR3, as DNA: TGTGCCAGCAGCTTAAGAGGACGGCCCACAGGAGGAAACACCATATATTTT. Translated: CASSLRGRPTGGNTIYF.

The rearrangement links TRBV2 to TRBJ2-5, with a possible D match to TRBD2 (6 bases). The CDR3 runs 14 residues. CDR1 SNHLY and CDR2 FYNNEI come from the germline V gene. V lost 2 bases, J lost 1 base, and 8 bases lay in between. The CDR3 here is CASSEQTSQETQYF. CDR3 coding DNA: TGTGCCAGCAGTGAACAGACTAGCCAAGAGACCCAGTACTTC.

V usage is TRBV15 and J usage is TRBJ2-3, with D possibly being TRBD2 (5 bases). The CDR3 sequence is 16 residues long. Trimming pared 0 bases from V and 0 bases from J, leaving 10 bases between. Germline V lookup: CDR1 LNHNV, CDR2 YYDKDF (reference sequence). CDR3 sequence (DNA): TGTGCCACCAGCAGAGACTGGACTTCTAGCACAGATACGCAGTATTTT. As protein: CATSRDWTSSTDTQYF.

A few counts support this clone. J is TRBJ2-2 and V is TRBV7-3, with D unresolved. Looked up from germline, CDR1 is SGHTA and CDR2 is FQGTGA. The CDR3 consists of 14 residues. Trimming pared 2 bases from V and 0 bases from J, leaving 4 bases between. CDR3 DNA sequence: TGTGCCAGCAGCTTAGGCGCGAACACCGGGGAGCTGTTTTTT. This codes for CASSLGANTGELFF.

CDR3 DNA sequence: TGTGCCAGCAGTTACAGAGGGGGAGAGCGGGAGACCCAGTACTTC. Its protein product is CASSYRGGERETQYF. V usage is TRBV6-5 and J usage is TRBJ2-5; D perhaps matches TRBD1 (6 bases). Trimming shortened V by 2 bases and J by 5 bases, and 15 bases separated the two germline ends. Germline V lookup: CDR1 MNHEY, CDR2 SVGAGI. This CDR3 contains 15 residues.

The rearrangement uses TRBV2 and TRBJ2-1, with a weak D call TRBD2 (5 bases). V was shortened by 6 bases and J by 3 bases, with 12 bases between the two germline ends. CDR3 length: 14 residues. Germline CDR1 SNHLY, CDR2 FYNNEI. CDR3 bases: TGTGCCAGCAGGAAGAGGGAGAGCTACAATGAGCAGTTCTTC. It codes for CASRKRESYNEQFF.

The chain joins TRBV7-3 to TRBJ2-1, with 8 bases that match TRBD2. Trimming at V came to 2 bases and at J to 2 bases, leaving 5 bases not matched to a gene. In germline, CDR1 is SGHTA, CDR2 FQGTGA. This CDR3 is built from 16 residues. CDR3 protein: CASSLGGGRTYNEQFF. The CDR3 nucleotides are TGTGCCAGCAGCTTAGGCGGGGGGCGCACCTACAATGAGCAGTTCTTC.

The genes are TRBV7-3 and TRBJ2-1, with D possibly being TRBD1 (6 bases). V dropped 2 bases and J dropped 6 bases, with 17 bases sitting between them. The germline gives CDR1 SGHTA, CDR2 FQGTGA. The CDR3 loop spans 16 amino acids. The CDR3 loop is CASSLAPPGQTNEQFF. The CDR3 DNA reads TGTGCCAGCAGCTTAGCCCCCCCCGGACAGACCAATGAGCAGTTCTTC.